A single sample is the source of the 20 T cell receptor beta chains below, sequenced in a study of T-cell reconstitution after alpha-beta-depleted transplantation in children. Library preparation (for TCRbeta) was performed with unique molecular identifiers. TCRdb reprocessed the PCR reads via MiXCR and lists one record per CDR3 protein. Of 190,000 or so distinct CDR3 sequences in the sample, roughly 6.3% were seen once. The source material was PBMCs, sampled before TCRalphabeta/CD19-depleted stem cell transplant. Every receptor here comes from a girl less than two years old with combined immunodeficiency, due to receive a stem cell transplant.

This clonotype was seen many times. The chain links TRBV4-3 to TRBJ2-7; D is undetermined. Trimming shortened V by 0 bases and J by 1 base, and 7 bases separated the two germline ends. The V gene's germline CDR1 is LGHNA and CDR2 YSLEER. The CDR3 length is 14 residues. This CDR3 is CASSQDTESYEQYF. In DNA, the CDR3 is TGCGCCAGCAGCCAAGACACCGAATCCTACGAGCAGTACTTC.

This clonotype was recorded at least ten times. The V call is TRBV10-3, the J call TRBJ2-7, with 12 positions matching TRBD1. The germline CDR1 and CDR2 sequences are ENHRY and SYGVKD. The CDR3 consists of 16 residues. The J segment lost 3 bases and the V segment lost 2 bases, leaving 5 bases of the junction unmatched. CDR3 coding DNA: TGTGCCATCAGTGAGACCGGGACAGGGGGCAGCTACGAGCAGTACTTC. Translation: CAISETGTGGSYEQYF.

This clonotype was observed many times. The chain joins TRBV7-3 to TRBJ2-1; TRBD2 aligns across 8 bases. The ends lost 3 bases at V and 8 bases at J; junction bases unmatched: 9. There are 15 residues in the CDR3. The germline V gene encodes CDR1 SGHTA and CDR2 FQGTGA. DNA of the CDR3: TGTGCCAGCAGCTTTTCCGGGACTAGTGGGGATGAGCAGTTCTTC. Its protein product is CASSFSGTSGDEQFF. The whole variable domain, filled in from reference TRBV7-3 and TRBJ2-1, reads GAGVSQTPSNKVTEKGKYVELRCDPISGHTALYWYRQSLGQGPEFLIYFQGTGAADDSGLPNDRFFAVRPEGSVSTLKIQRTERGDSAVYLCASSFSGTSGDEQFFGPGTRLTVL.

This clonotype was detected many times. The chain recombines TRBV9 with TRBJ2-3, with D possibly TRBD1 on 6 matching bases. This CDR3 has 15 residues. Germline CDR1 and CDR2: SGDLS and YYNGEE. The germline V and J ends were trimmed by 4 bases and 0 bases, with 12 bases remaining between them. CDR3 residues: CASSSTGHSTDTQYF. CDR3 nucleotide sequence: TGTGCCAGCAGCTCGACAGGCCACAGCACAGATACGCAGTATTTT. Looking up the rest from reference TRBV9 and TRBJ2-3 gives the full variable domain: DSGVTQTPKHLITATGQRVTLRCSPRSGDLSVYWYQQSLDQGLQFLIQYYNGEERAKGNILERFSAQQFPDLHSELNLSSLELGDSALYFCASSSTGHSTDTQYFGPGTRLTVL.

As for this clonotype: A read error is possible here, since a much larger clone lies one base away. The chain has TRBV20-1 and TRBJ2-3, with D perhaps assigned TRBD1 or TRBD2 (6 bases each). This CDR3 comprises 15 residues. The germline CDR1 and CDR2 sequences are DFQATT and SNEGSKA (reference sequence). The CDR3 spells CSARGRGPSTDTQCF. The CDR3 region has the DNA TGCAGTGCCAGGGGCCGGGGGCCTAGCACAGATACGCAGTGTTTT.

This clonotype appeared many times. V is TRBV28 and J is TRBJ2-7; D might be TRBD1 (5 bases). The CDR3 is 12 residues long. Trimming shortened V by 1 base and J by 6 bases, and 7 bases separated the two germline ends. The germline gives CDR1 MDHEN, CDR2 SYDVKM. The CDR3 protein is CASSLLGAEQYF. The DNA for the CDR3 is TGTGCCAGCAGTTTATTAGGGGCCGAGCAGTACTTC. The full variable domain, rest sourced from reference TRBV28 and TRBJ2-7, is DVKVTQSSRYLVKRTGEKVFLECVQDMDHENMFWYRQDPGLGLRLIYFSYDVKMKEKGDIPEGYSVSREKKERFSLILESASTNQTSMYLCASSLLGAEQYFGPGTRLTVT.

In this sample, this clonotype turned up many times. The genes are TRBV29-1 and TRBJ1-2; no reliable D call. Trimming removed 7 bases from V and 7 bases from J, with 13 bases in between. The germline V gene has CDR1 SQVTM and CDR2 ANQGSEA. This CDR3 is built from 11 residues. CDR3 loop: CSGSDGRGYTF. The CDR3 DNA follows: TGCAGCGGATCAGACGGTCGTGGCTACACCTTC.

The sample holds many counts of this clonotype. The chain combines TRBV5-6 with TRBJ2-1; the D call may be TRBD1 or TRBD2 (5 bases each). Germline V gene lookup returns CDR1 SGHDT and CDR2 YYEEEE. The CDR3 consists of 13 residues. Trimming stripped 0 bases from V and 8 bases from J, with 9 bases between. This CDR3 is CASSLVGTHEQFF. As DNA, the CDR3 is TGTGCCAGCAGCTTGGTAGGGACCCATGAGCAGTTCTTC.

The chain links TRBV7-2 to TRBJ2-3; the match to TRBD2 covers 7 bases. This CDR3 has 16 amino acids. The ends lost 2 bases at V and 2 bases at J; junction bases unmatched: 7. CDR1 and CDR2 from the germline V gene are SGHTA and FQGNSA. The CDR3 DNA reads as TGTGCCAGCAGCTTAAAGTCTAGCGGATCCACAGATACGCAGTATTTT. Translation: CASSLKSSGSTDTQYF.

This clonotype was recorded at least ten times. This sequence joins TRBV25-1 and TRBJ2-3; TRBD1 agrees at 8 bases. The length of the CDR3 is 16 residues. The trim removed 0 bases at V and 5 bases at J, leaving 7 bases unmatched. Per germline, CDR1 MGHDK and CDR2 SYGVNS. CDR3 bases: TGTGCCAGCAGTGAATATCAGGGGGCGCGGATAGATACGCAGTATTTT. Protein product: CASSEYQGARIDTQYF.

There are many counts of this clonotype. The chain links TRBV5-1 to TRBJ2-1; TRBD2 agrees at 9 bases. The germline V gene encodes CDR1 SGHRS and CDR2 YFSETQ. V dropped 4 bases and J dropped 4; count of bases not matched to a gene: 9. The CDR3 length is 16 residues. The CDR3 coding sequence is TGCGCCAGCAGCCCTAGTAGCGGGGGCTTATACAATGAGCAGTTCTTC. The encoded protein is CASSPSSGGLYNEQFF.

This clonotype was observed many times. The gene calls are TRBV7-8 and TRBJ2-2; D perhaps matches TRBD1 (5 bases). Germline V CDR1 and CDR2: SGHVS, FQNEAQ. V shed 3 bases and J shed 3 bases, with 14 bases lying between them. There are 16 residues in the CDR3. Here the CDR3 reads CASSFDSTEHTGELFF. The DNA for the CDR3 is TGTGCCAGCAGCTTTGACAGTACGGAGCACACCGGGGAGCTGTTTTTT.

This clonotype was observed many times. The chain is built from TRBV6-5 and TRBJ2-5; 10 bases fit TRBD2. Germline V gene lookup returns CDR1 MNHEY and CDR2 SVGAGI. The CDR3 has 17 amino acids. Trimming cost V 2 bases and J 5 bases; bases outside gene matches: 11. The CDR3 loop reads CASSYLSASGSQETQYF. CDR3 coding DNA: TGTGCCAGCAGTTACCTGTCGGCTAGCGGGAGCCAGGAGACCCAGTACTTC.

The chain carries TRBV6-2 or TRBV6-3 and TRBJ2-7; 8 positions agree with TRBD1. Germline-derived CDR1 and CDR2 are MNHEY and SVGEGT. This CDR3 comprises 14 residues. Trimming cost V 5 bases and J 5 bases; bases outside gene matches: 8. In DNA form, the CDR3 reads TGTGCCAGCAGTAAACGGACAGGGAGACACGAGCAGTACTTC. It specifies CASSKRTGRHEQYF.

This clonotype was counted ten times or more. The genes are TRBV15 and TRBJ2-1; D uncertain. This CDR3 is built from 17 residues. Germline V CDR1 and CDR2: LNHNV, YYDKDF (reference sequence). The V end was cut by 2 bases, the J end by 7 bases, with 21 bases between. The CDR3 DNA sequence: TGTGCCACCAGCAGACCATCCCGGGTAGGACGGTCGAATGAGCAGTTCTTC. It is translated as CATSRPSRVGRSNEQFF.

This clonotype showed up many times. The chain combines TRBV3-1 with TRBJ2-7; 7 nucleotides align to TRBD1. Germline V gives CDR1 LGHDT, CDR2 YNNKEL (reference sequence). CDR3 length: 15 amino acids. V lost 0 bases to trimming and J lost 3 bases; unmatched junction nucleotides: 5. The CDR3 DNA is TGTGCCAGCAGCCAAGATCCAGGGGGTTTCTACGAGCAGTACTTC. It specifies CASSQDPGGFYEQYF.

This clonotype has a count of ten or more. The chain recombines TRBV4-3 with TRBJ2-2; D remains ambiguous. The CDR3 length is 17 residues. CDR1 is LGHNA and CDR2 is YSLEER in the germline V gene. The V end was cut by 1 base, the J end by 0 bases, with 12 bases between. The DNA of the CDR3 is TGCGCCAGCAGCCAAGGCCCCAGCGCAACGAACACCGGGGAGCTGTTTTTT. Amino acid sequence: CASSQGPSATNTGELFF.

The table lists this clonotype with many counts. Written as DNA, the CDR3 is TGTGCCAGCAGTCCCGCCTACGAGCAGTACTTC. Translating gives CASSPAYEQYF. The rearrangement uses TRBV12-3 or TRBV12-4 and TRBJ2-7; no clear D. The CDR3 loop spans 11 amino acids. V lost 5 bases to trimming and J lost 2 bases, with 4 bases between them.

In its sample, this clonotype was seen many times. This rearrangement joins TRBV20-1 to TRBJ2-7, with D uncertain. The CDR3 totals 14 residues. Germline loops: CDR1 DFQATT, CDR2 SNEGSKA (reference sequence). V was cut by 3 bases and J by 3 bases, with 15 bases left in between. CDR3 DNA sequence: TGCAGTGCTAGCTTAGATCGGCTCGGCTACGAGCAGTACTTC. Translating gives CSASLDRLGYEQYF.

This chain joins TRBV5-3 and TRBJ2-2; TRBD2 matches at 11 bases. TRBV5-3 is flagged as an ORF with uncertain function. This CDR3 has 16 residues. The V gene end was trimmed by 8 bases and the J gene end by 7 bases; junction bases not matched to a gene: 13. CDR3 in DNA: TGTGCCAGGGGCCCGCGGCTAGCGGGGGGAGTCGGGGAGCTGTTTTTT. This encodes CARGPRLAGGVGELFF.